The 24 T cell receptor beta chains below were found in one sample sequenced in a study of glioma-infiltrating T cells. The iRepertoire nested amplicon-rescue multiplex PCR amplified TCR alpha and beta CDR3s from RNA. TCRdb fed the multiplex PCR reads into MiXCR, producing one record per CDR3 protein. The sample lists 95,000 to 150,000 distinct CDR3 sequences; approximately 23% were seen once. Input material: glioma tissue, nonneoplastic brain tissue, or PBMCs (not recorded which). Receptors were obtained from a human donor with low-grade glioma or glioblastoma, undergoing nonglioma brain surgery, or in good health (not recorded which).

About this clonotype itself: Just one base apart from a much larger clone, this may be a read error. The V call is TRBV2, the J call TRBJ1-2, with D maybe TRBD1 (6 bases). Germline V CDR1 and CDR2: SNHLY, FYNNEI. The CDR3 sequence is 15 residues long. V was cut by 3 bases and J by 2 bases, with 13 bases left in between. The DNA of the CDR3 is TGTGCCAGCAGTGACGGTTGGGGGGCCAACTATGGCTACACCTTC. Protein product: CASSDGWGANYGYTF. Filled out from reference TRBV2 and TRBJ1-2, the complete variable domain reads EPEVTQTPSHQVTQMGQEVILRCVPISNHLYFYWYRQILGQKVEFLVSFYNNEISEKSEIFDDQFSVERPDGSNFTLKIRSTKLEDSAMYFCASSDGWGANYGYTFGSGTRLTVV.

As for this clonotype: One junction end disagrees with the germline gene, perhaps due to a read error. This chain uses TRBV4-1 with TRBJ2-1; 9 positions agree with TRBD2. The V gene's germline CDR1 is MGHRA and CDR2 YSYEKL. The CDR3 runs to 17 residues. As DNA, the CDR3 is TGCGCCAGCAGCCCCCCGGGGTTCCTAGCGGGAAGGTATGAGCAGTTGTTC. Protein sequence: CASSPPGFLAGRYEQLF.

This clonotype has a count of ten or more. V usage is TRBV12-3 or TRBV12-4 and J usage is TRBJ1-2, with a tentative D call TRBD1 (5 bases). Trimming took 5 bases from V and 4 from J, leaving 14 bases between them. The CDR3 spans 14 residues. This chain's CDR3 is CASSRGDSVYGYTF. The CDR3 DNA follows: TGTGCCAGCAGTAGGGGTGACAGCGTCTATGGCTACACCTTC.

The chain recombines TRBV24-1 with TRBJ2-7; TRBD2 agrees at 8 bases. J lost 5 bases, V lost 0 bases, and 8 bases had no gene match. This CDR3 has 16 residues. Germline CDR1 is KGHDR and CDR2 is SFDVKD. CDR3 sequence (DNA): TGTGCCACCAGTGATTTGTCAGCGGGAGAGGATAACGAGCAGTACTTC. This gives the protein CATSDLSAGEDNEQYF.

There are many counts of this clonotype. This chain connects TRBV6-2 or TRBV6-3 to TRBJ2-7; D possibly uses TRBD1 or TRBD2 (6 bases each). Trimming cost V 2 bases and J 3 bases, with 17 bases left between them. This CDR3 has 16 amino acids. CDR1 and CDR2 (germline): MNHEY, SVGEGT. This CDR3 is CASSYVGRGRYYEQYF. In nucleotides, the CDR3 is TGTGCCAGCAGTTACGTTGGTCGGGGGCGATACTACGAGCAGTACTTC.

In this sample, this clonotype turned up many times. The chain has TRBV12-3 or TRBV12-4 and TRBJ2-7, with D maybe TRBD1 (8 bases). The CDR3 contains 13 residues. The ends were cut back, 6 bases at V and 6 bases at J, with 15 bases in the middle. The chain's CDR3 is CASRRTGRAEQYF. The CDR3, as DNA: TGTGCCAGCAGGAGGACAGGGAGGGCCGAGCAGTACTTC.

This clonotype was seen many times. The chain is built from TRBV6-1 and TRBJ2-2, with D possibly matching TRBD1 (5 bases). V lost 5 bases, J lost 5 bases, and 12 bases lay in between. The CDR3 runs 14 residues. The germline CDR1 and CDR2 sequences are MNHNS and SASEGT. CDR3 residues: CASSYGGATGELFF. The CDR3 coding sequence is TGTGCCAGCAGTTATGGTGGGGCGACCGGGGAGCTGTTTTTT.

Of note for this clonotype: A much bigger clone sits one base away, suggesting this may be a read error. The final CDR3 position lacks the conserved phenylalanine or tryptophan, pointing to a likely read error. The V gene is TRBV29-1, the J gene TRBJ1-5; D remains ambiguous. Trimming stripped 4 bases from V and 7 bases from J, with 11 bases between. Per the germline V gene, CDR1 is SQVTM and CDR2 is ANQGSEA. The CDR3 has 12 amino acids. CDR3 coding DNA: TGCAGCGTTGGTTGGGTGGACCAGCCCCAGCATTAT. Its translation is CSVGWVDQPQHY.

With regard to this clonotype: With a much larger clone just one base away, this may be a read error. This chain uses TRBV4-1 with TRBJ1-2; no firm D call. CDR3 size: 14 residues. Deletions cut 1 base from V and 5 bases from J, with 11 bases between. Germline assignment: CDR1 MGHRA and CDR2 YSYEKL. As DNA, the CDR3 is TGCGCCAGCAGCCAAGCTGTGCTGGGATATGGCTACACCTTC. This gives the protein CASSQAVLGYGYTF.

The V gene is TRBV5-1, the J gene TRBJ2-2; weak D call: TRBD1 (6 bases). The CDR3 loop spans 15 amino acids. Germline CDR1 is SGHRS and CDR2 is YFSETQ. The V gene lost 0 bases and the J gene lost 7 bases, with 13 bases spanning the gap. The CDR3 region is CASSLVSGVGGELFF. The CDR3 DNA reads as TGCGCCAGCAGCTTGGTTTCAGGGGTCGGCGGGGAGCTGTTTTTT. Combining the CDR3 with reference TRBV5-1 and TRBJ2-2 gives the whole variable domain KAGVTQTPRYLIKTRGQQVTLSCSPISGHRSVSWYQQTPGQGLQFLFEYFSETQRNKGNFPGRFSGRQFSNSRSEMNVSTLELGDSALYLCASSLVSGVGGELFFGEGSRLTVL.

This clonotype has at least ten counts. This chain uses TRBV6-2 or TRBV6-3 with TRBJ1-2, with 7 positions matching TRBD1. The CDR3 totals 13 residues. J lost 8 bases, V lost 3 bases, and 6 bases had no gene match. Germline V gives CDR1 MNHEY, CDR2 SVGEGT. This CDR3 reads CASSYRQGIGYTF. The CDR3, as DNA: TGTGCCAGCAGTTATCGACAGGGAATCGGCTACACCTTC.

To note about this clonotype: A single base separates this from a much larger clone, so it may be a read error. V and J are TRBV7-3 and TRBJ2-3; 7 nucleotides agree with TRBD1. V lost 6 bases and J lost 8; bases outside the gene matches: 11. Germline assignment: CDR1 SGHTA and CDR2 FQGTGA. The CDR3 is 14 amino acids. The CDR3 loop is CASSRQGHPGTQYF. As DNA, the CDR3 is TGTGCCAGCAGTCGACAGGGACACCCAGGTACGCAGTATTTT.

Only one count was recorded for this clonotype. This chain joins TRBV5-8 and TRBJ2-2; D is possibly TRBD2 (5 bases). Looked up from germline, CDR1 is SGHTS and CDR2 is YDEGEE. The CDR3 is 15 residues long. V lost 0 bases and J 4 bases, leaving 10 bases between the germline ends. DNA of the CDR3: TGTGCCAGCAGCTTGGTGCGGGCACCCACCGGGGAGCTGTTTTTT. It encodes CASSLVRAPTGELFF.

Worth noting for this clonotype: With a much larger clone just one base away, this may be a read error. J is TRBJ2-5 and V is TRBV18, with D tentatively TRBD1 (5 bases). V lost 6 bases and J lost 3, with 17 bases in between. The CDR3 is 15 residues long. Germline V gene lookup returns CDR1 KGHSH and CDR2 LQKENI. The CDR3 spells CASSYIRTQEETQYF. CDR3 DNA sequence: TGTGCCAGCTCTTACATCCGGACACAGGAAGAGACCCAGTACTTC.

Turning to this clonotype: A much larger clone differs from this one at a single base, so this may be a read error. The V gene is TRBV18, the J gene TRBJ2-7; 9 bases line up with TRBD2. This CDR3 has 16 amino acids. The trim removed 5 bases at V and 1 base at J, leaving 9 bases unmatched. CDR1 KGHSH and CDR2 LQKENI come from the germline V gene. CDR3 in DNA: TGTGCCAGCTCAACAGCTTCCAGCGGGAGGTCCTACGAGCAGTACTTC. Translation: CASSTASSGRSYEQYF.

This clonotype was counted ten times or more. The rearrangement joins TRBV2 to TRBJ2-3; weak D call: TRBD2 (7 bases). The CDR3 covers 14 residues. Trimming removed 6 bases at V and 1 base at J, with 11 bases between. In germline, CDR1 is SNHLY, CDR2 FYNNEI. The CDR3 here is CASRKGGGTDTQYF. CDR3 DNA: TGTGCCAGCAGGAAGGGGGGGGGCACAGATACGCAGTATTTT.

This clonotype was recorded a few times. The V and J genes are TRBV4-3 and TRBJ2-3; no clear D. CDR1 and CDR2 from the germline V gene are LGHNA and YSLEER. The CDR3 sequence is 17 residues long. Trimming pared 0 bases from V and 2 bases from J, leaving 15 bases between. The CDR3 loop reads CASSQDRGPPDTDTQYF. As DNA, the CDR3 is TGCGCCAGCAGCCAAGATAGAGGCCCTCCGGACACAGATACGCAGTATTTT.

The V and J genes are TRBV29-1 and TRBJ2-5; 8 bases are shared with TRBD2. The V and J ends lost 3 bases and 3 bases, in that order; junction bases with no gene match: 6. CDR1 SQVTM and CDR2 ANQGSEA come from the germline V gene. The CDR3 is 14 residues long. The CDR3 sequence is CSVDPAGGKETQYF. CDR3 sequence (DNA): TGCAGCGTTGATCCGGCGGGGGGTAAAGAGACCCAGTACTTC.

This clonotype was seen repeatedly, ten times or more. V and J are TRBV7-2 and TRBJ1-3; 8 bases map to TRBD1. V shed 2 bases and J 3 bases; nucleotides not matched to a gene: 6. The germline V gene has CDR1 SGHTA and CDR2 FQGNSA. CDR3 length equals 16 residues. This chain's CDR3 is CASSLSSGTGGNTIYF. DNA for the CDR3: TGTGCCAGCAGCTTATCCTCCGGGACAGGTGGAAACACCATATATTTT.

To note about this clonotype: This may be a read error: a much more frequent sequence differs by one nucleotide. Lacking the conserved final phenylalanine or tryptophan, this CDR3 likely reflects a read error. The rearrangement uses TRBV10-3 and TRBJ2-5; unclear D gene. CDR3 length: 11 amino acids. Trimming shortened V by 5 bases and J by 4 bases, and 5 bases separated the two germline ends. Per germline, CDR1 ENHRY and CDR2 SYGVKD. CDR3: CAISTRETQYL. The DNA for the CDR3 is TGTGCCATCAGTACGAGAGAGACCCAGTACCTC.

This clonotype has at least ten counts. J is TRBJ1-5 and V is TRBV20-1; 10 bases are a match to TRBD1. V gave up 1 base and J gave up 5 bases; unmatched junction bases: 8. This CDR3 has 16 residues. Germline CDR1 DFQATT, CDR2 SNEGSKA (reference sequence). CDR3 amino acids: CSARGGQGNSYQPQHF. In DNA, the CDR3 is TGCAGTGCTAGAGGGGGACAGGGGAACTCATATCAGCCCCAGCATTTT.

This clonotype appeared many times. A much larger clone differs by one base, so this may be a read error. The chain joins TRBV6-1 to TRBJ2-1; D is possibly TRBD2 (6 bases). The CDR3 spans 14 residues. V gave up 6 bases and J gave up 8 bases, with 17 bases separating them. Germline V CDR1 and CDR2: MNHNS, SASEGT. The CDR3 nucleotides are TGTGCCAGCAGCACGGTGGGGGGTCGGCATGAGCAGTTCTTC. Residues: CASSTVGGRHEQFF.

There are many counts of this clonotype. This chain uses TRBV7-2 with TRBJ2-3, with TRBD2 matching over 11 bases. Germline V gives CDR1 SGHTA, CDR2 FQGNSA. Trimming took 5 bases from V and 4 from J; bases not matched to a gene: 11. The CDR3 runs to 17 residues. Here the CDR3 reads CASSPKVAGGPADTQYF. The DNA for the CDR3 is TGTGCCAGCAGCCCGAAGGTAGCGGGAGGGCCGGCAGATACGCAGTATTTT.

This clonotype was seen more than once but under ten times. The chain couples TRBV2 to TRBJ2-7; D might be TRBD2 (5 bases). V lost 2 bases, J lost 4 bases, and 12 bases lay in between. The CDR3 is made up of 14 amino acids. Germline V CDR1 and CDR2: SNHLY, FYNNEI. CDR3 residues: CASSEPPGWYEQYF. As DNA, the CDR3 is TGTGCCAGCAGTGAACCCCCGGGGTGGTACGAGCAGTACTTC.